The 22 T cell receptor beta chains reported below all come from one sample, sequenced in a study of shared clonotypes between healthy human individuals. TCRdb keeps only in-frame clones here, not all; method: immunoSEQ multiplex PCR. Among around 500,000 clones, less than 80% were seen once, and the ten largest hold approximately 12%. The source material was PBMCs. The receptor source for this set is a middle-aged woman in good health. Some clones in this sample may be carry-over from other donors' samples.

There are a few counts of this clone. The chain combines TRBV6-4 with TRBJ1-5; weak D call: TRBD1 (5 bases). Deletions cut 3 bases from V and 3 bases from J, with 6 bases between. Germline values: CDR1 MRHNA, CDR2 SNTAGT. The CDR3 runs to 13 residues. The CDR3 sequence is CASSEQVNQPQHF. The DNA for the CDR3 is TGTGCCAGCAGTGAACAGGTCAATCAGCCCCAGCATTTT.

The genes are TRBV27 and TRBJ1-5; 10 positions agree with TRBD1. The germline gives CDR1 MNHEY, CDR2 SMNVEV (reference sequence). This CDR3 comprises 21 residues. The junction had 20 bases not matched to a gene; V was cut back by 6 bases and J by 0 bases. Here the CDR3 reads CASRPYRDRGFLAYSNQPQHF. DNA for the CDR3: TGTGCCAGCAGACCTTACCGGGACAGGGGTTTCCTGGCTTATAGCAATCAGCCCCAGCATTTT.

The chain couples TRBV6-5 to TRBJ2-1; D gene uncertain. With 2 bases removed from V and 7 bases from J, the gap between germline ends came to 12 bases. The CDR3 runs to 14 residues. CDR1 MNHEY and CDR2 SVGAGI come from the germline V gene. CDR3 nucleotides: TGTGCCAGCAGTTACAGTTTGGCGGAAAATGAGCAGTTCTTC. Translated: CASSYSLAENEQFF.

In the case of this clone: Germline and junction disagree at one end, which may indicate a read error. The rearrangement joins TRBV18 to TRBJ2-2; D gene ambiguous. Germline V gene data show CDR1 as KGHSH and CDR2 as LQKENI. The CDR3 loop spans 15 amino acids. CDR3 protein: CASSPWPAKTGELFF. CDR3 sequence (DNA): TGTGCCAGCTCACCATGGCCAGCGAAGACCGGGGAGCTGTTTTTT.

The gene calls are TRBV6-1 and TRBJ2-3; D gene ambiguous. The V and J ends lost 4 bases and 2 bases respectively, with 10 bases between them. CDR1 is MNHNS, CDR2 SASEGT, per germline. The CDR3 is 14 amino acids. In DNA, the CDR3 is TGTGCCAGCAGTGGGCTGCACGACACAGATACGCAGTATTTT. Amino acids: CASSGLHDTDTQYF.

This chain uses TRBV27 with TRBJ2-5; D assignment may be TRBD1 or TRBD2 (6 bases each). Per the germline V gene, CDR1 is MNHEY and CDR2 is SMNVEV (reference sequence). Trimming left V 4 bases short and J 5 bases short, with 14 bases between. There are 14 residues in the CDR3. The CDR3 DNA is TGTGCCAGCAGTTACACACGAGGGGGGGAGACCCAGTACTTC. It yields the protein CASSYTRGGETQYF.

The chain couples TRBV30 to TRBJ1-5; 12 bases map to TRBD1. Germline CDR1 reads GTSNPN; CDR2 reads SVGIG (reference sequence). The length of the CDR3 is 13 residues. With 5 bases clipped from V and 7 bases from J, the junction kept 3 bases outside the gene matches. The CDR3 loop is CAWGTGGSQPQHF. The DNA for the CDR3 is TGTGCCTGGGGGACAGGGGGCAGCCAGCCCCAGCATTTT.

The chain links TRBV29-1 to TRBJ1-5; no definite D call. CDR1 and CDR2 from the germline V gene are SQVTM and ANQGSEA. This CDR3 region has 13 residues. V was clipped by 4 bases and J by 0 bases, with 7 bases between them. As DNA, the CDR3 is TGCAGCGTTGGCTACTATAGCAATCAGCCCCAGCATTTT. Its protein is CSVGYYSNQPQHF.

CDR3 sequence (DNA): TGTGCCAGCAGTGATTCCGGGGCTAATCAGCCCCAGCATTTT. It codes for CASSDSGANQPQHF. V is TRBV6-1 and J is TRBJ1-5; D perhaps matches TRBD1 (5 bases). Germline loops: CDR1 MNHNS, CDR2 SASEGT. This CDR3 is built from 14 residues. The V end was cut by 3 bases, the J end by 4 bases, with 10 bases between.

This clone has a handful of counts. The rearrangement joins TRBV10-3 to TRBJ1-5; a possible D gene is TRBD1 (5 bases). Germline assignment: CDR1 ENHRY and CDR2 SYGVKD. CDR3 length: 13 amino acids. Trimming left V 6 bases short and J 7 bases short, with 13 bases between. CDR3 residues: CAIRRGLEQPQHF. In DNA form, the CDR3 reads TGTGCCATCAGACGGGGACTAGAGCAGCCCCAGCATTTT.

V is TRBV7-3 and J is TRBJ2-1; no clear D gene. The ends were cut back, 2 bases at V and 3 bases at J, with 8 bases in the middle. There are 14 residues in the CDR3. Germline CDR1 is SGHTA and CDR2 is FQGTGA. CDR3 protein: CASSLPGIYNEQFF. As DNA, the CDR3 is TGTGCCAGCAGCTTACCGGGCATCTACAATGAGCAGTTCTTC.

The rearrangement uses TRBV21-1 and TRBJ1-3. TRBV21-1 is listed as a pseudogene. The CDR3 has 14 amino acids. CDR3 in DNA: TGTGCCAGCAGCCTCGGGGGTTCTGGAAACACCATATATTTT. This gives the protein CASSLGGSGNTIYF.

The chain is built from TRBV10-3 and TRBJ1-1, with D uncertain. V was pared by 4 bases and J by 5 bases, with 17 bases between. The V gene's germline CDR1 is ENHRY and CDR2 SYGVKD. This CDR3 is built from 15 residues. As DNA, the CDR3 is TGTGCCATCAGTGCCGGACTGACTATGAGTACTGAAGCTTTCTTT. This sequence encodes CAISAGLTMSTEAFF.

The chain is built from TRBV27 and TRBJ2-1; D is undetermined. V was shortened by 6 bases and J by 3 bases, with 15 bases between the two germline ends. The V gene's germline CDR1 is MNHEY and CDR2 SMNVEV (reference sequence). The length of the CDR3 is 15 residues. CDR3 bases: TGTGCCAGCAGCCTAACATGGCAACTCTACAATGAGCAGTTCTTC. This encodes CASSLTWQLYNEQFF.

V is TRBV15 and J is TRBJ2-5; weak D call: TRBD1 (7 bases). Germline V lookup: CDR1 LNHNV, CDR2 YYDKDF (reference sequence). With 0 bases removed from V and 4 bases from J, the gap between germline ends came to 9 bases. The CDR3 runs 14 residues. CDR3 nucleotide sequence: TGTGCCACCAGCAGAGATCAGGGGGGAGAGACCCAGTACTTC. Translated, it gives CATSRDQGGETQYF.

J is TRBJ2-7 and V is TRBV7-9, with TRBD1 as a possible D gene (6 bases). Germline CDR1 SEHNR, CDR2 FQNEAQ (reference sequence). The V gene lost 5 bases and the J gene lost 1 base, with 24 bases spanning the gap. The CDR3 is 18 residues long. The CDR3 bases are TGTGCCAGCAGCGGGCAGCCTTTACGACAGGCCGCGTCCTACGAGCAGTACTTC. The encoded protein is CASSGQPLRQAASYEQYF.

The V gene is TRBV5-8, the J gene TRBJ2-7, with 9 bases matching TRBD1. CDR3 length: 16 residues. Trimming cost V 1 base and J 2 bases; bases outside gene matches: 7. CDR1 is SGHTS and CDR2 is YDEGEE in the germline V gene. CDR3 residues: CASSLPLGQGTYEQYF. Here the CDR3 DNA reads TGTGCCAGCAGCTTGCCTTTGGGACAGGGCACCTACGAGCAGTACTTC.

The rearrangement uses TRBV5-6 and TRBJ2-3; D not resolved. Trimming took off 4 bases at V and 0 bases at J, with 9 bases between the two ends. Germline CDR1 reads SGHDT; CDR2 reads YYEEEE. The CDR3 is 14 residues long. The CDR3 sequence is CASSRSFSTDTQYF. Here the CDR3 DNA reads TGTGCCAGCAGCCGCTCTTTTAGCACAGATACGCAGTATTTT.

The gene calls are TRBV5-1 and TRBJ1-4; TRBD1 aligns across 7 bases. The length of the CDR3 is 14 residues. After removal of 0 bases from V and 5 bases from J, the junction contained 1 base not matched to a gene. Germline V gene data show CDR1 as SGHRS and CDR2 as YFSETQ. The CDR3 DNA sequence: TGCGCCAGCAGCTTGGGAGGGGGCAATGAAAAACTGTTTTTT. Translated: CASSLGGGNEKLFF.

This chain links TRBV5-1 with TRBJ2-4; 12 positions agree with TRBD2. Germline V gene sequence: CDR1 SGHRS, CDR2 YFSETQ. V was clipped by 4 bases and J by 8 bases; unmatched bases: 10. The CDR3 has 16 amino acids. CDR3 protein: CASSRGLAGRRDIQYF. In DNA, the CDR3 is TGCGCCAGCAGCCGAGGACTAGCGGGAAGGAGGGACATTCAGTACTTC.

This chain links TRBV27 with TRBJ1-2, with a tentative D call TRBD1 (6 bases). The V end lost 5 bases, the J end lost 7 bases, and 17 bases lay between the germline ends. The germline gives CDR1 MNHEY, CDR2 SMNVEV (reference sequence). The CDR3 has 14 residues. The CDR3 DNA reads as TGTGCCAGCAGTCCCGCTGGGTGGGGGCCTGGCTACACCTTC. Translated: CASSPAGWGPGYTF.

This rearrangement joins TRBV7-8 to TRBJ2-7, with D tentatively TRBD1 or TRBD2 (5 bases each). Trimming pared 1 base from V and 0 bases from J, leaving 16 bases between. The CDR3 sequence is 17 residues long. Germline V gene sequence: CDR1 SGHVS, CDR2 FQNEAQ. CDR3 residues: CASSLVRGTQGSYEQYF. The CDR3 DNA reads TGTGCCAGCAGCTTAGTTCGAGGGACGCAAGGCTCCTACGAGCAGTACTTC.